Described below is a single T cell receptor beta chain sequence and its context. The antigen is undetermined. The sample comes from a study of shared clonotypes between healthy human individuals. Whole-study findings and limits: Clonotype sharing among donors was thought likely to change with sequencing depth.

Study processing details: Junction-only immunoSEQ sequences carried no quality scores, so filtering differed. Using immunoSEQ multiplex PCR, the repertoire was profiled, and TCRdb retains in-frame clones only, with some absent. V and J calls and clone size are given by that table; D and trimming were obtained from the DNA. The table lists roughly 500,000 clones, over 65% of them singletons. The TCR sequence derives from a woman in her thirties or forties in good health. Some clones in this sample may be carry-over from other donors' samples. The specimen was PBMCs.

The CDR3 DNA follows: TGTGCCTGGCCCCCCCTCACCCAGCATTTT. Amino acids: CAWPPLTQHF. V gene TRBV30 combines with J gene TRBJ1-5; D gene ambiguous. Trimming took 5 bases from V and 11 from J, leaving 10 bases between them. This CDR3 has 10 amino acids. Germline V lookup: CDR1 GTSNPN, CDR2 SVGIG (reference sequence).